Listed below are T cell receptor beta chains from one sample, sequenced in a study of blood T cells in healthy people across ages. TCRdb re-called the 5' RACE reads through MiXCR, storing one row per CDR3 protein. The data contain roughly 1,500,000 distinct CDR3 sequences, about 43% of them singletons. Sequencing was carried out using blood. The receptors were sampled from a woman between 18 and 30 years old in good health. Each CDR3 is given with its conserved first and last residue. The D gene is left open where the match is weak. The size of a clone is reported for some rows only, either as once, few or many, or as a class for expanded clones.

j_call clone_size v_call d_call cdr3_aa cdr3_nt
TRBJ2-7 many TRBV4-1 NA CASSQAGGIAYEQYF TGCGCCAGCAGCCAAGCAGGCGGGATCGCCTACGAGCAGTACTTC
TRBJ2-4 few TRBV13 TRBD1 CASSSDRASVLYF TGTGCCAGCAGCTCGGACAGGGCTTCGGTGTTGTACTTC
TRBJ1-2 few TRBV10-2 TRBD1 CASSEQDWMTNRGGYTF TGCGCCAGCAGTGAGCAGGACTGGATGACTAACAGGGGCGGCTACACCTTC
TRBJ2-7 few TRBV4-1 TRBD2 CASSQRMKGLAHEQYF TGCGCCAGCAGCCAACGAATGAAGGGACTAGCCCACGAGCAGTACTTC
TRBJ2-7 NA TRBV6-1 NA CASSEALTRGNRWEQYF TGTGCCAGCAGTGAAGCGCTCACTAGGGGGAACAGATGGGAGCAGTACTTC
TRBJ2-7 NA TRBV20-1 TRBD2 CSATSPGTSNYEQYF TGCAGTGCTACTTCCCCTGGGACTAGCAATTACGAGCAGTACTTC
TRBJ2-1 few TRBV9 TRBD2 CASSSVVGGAGEQFF TGTGCCAGCAGCTCAGTCGTCGGGGGGGCAGGTGAGCAGTTCTTC
TRBJ2-5 NA TRBV6-2/TRBV6-3 NA CASSYSGSYGQYF TGTGCCAGCAGTTACTCGGGCAGCTACGGGCAGTACTTC
TRBJ2-3 NA TRBV7-6 TRBD2 CASSPSAGGPAHTQYF TGTGCCAGCAGCCCCTCAGCGGGAGGGCCTGCGCATACGCAGTATTTT
TRBJ2-7 NA TRBV11-2 NA CASSRGENSYEQYF TGTGCCAGCAGCCGAGGGGAGAACTCCTACGAGCAGTACTTC
TRBJ2-5 NA TRBV28 NA CASKRSQPTEQYF TGTGCCAGCAAGAGGTCTCAACCTACGGAGCAGTACTTC
TRBJ1-2 few TRBV20-1 NA CSAISQGLNYGYTF TGCAGTGCTATTAGCCAGGGGCTAAACTATGGCTACACCTTC
TRBJ2-3 few TRBV9 TRBD1 CASSVGTGTYTDTQYF TGTGCCAGCAGCGTGGGGACAGGGACTTACACAGATACGCAGTATTTT
TRBJ1-6 NA TRBV7-2 NA CASSPAGATNSPLHF TGTGCCAGCAGCCCAGCAGGGGCAACAAATTCACCCCTCCACTTT
TRBJ2-7 once TRBV12-3/TRBV12-4 TRBD1 CASSLGRQGTYEQYF TGTGCCAGCAGTTTAGGGAGACAGGGTACCTACGAGCAGTACTTC
TRBJ2-3 once TRBV12-3/TRBV12-4 TRBD2 CTSSTSGFSADTQYF TGTACCAGCAGCACTAGCGGATTTAGCGCAGATACGCAGTATTTT
TRBJ1-2 few TRBV2 NA CAGRVQEDGYTF TGTGCCGGCAGGGTCCAGGAAGATGGCTACACCTTC
TRBJ1-5 NA TRBV10-3 NA CATMPSGSYNQPQHF TGTGCCACTATGCCCTCGGGGAGTTATAATCAGCCCCAGCATTTT
TRBJ1-6 NA TRBV7-9 NA CASSLRRVMINSPLYF TGTGCCAGCAGTCTACGCAGGGTGATGATTAATTCACCCCTCTACTTT
TRBJ2-7 few TRBV20-1 NA CSARVIGSSEQYF TGCAGTGCTAGAGTAATAGGAAGCTCCGAGCAGTACTTC
TRBJ1-1 NA TRBV5-1 TRBD1 CASTDRGGNTEAFF TGCGCCAGCACCGACAGGGGTGGGAACACTGAAGCTTTCTTT
TRBJ2-6 NA TRBV27 TRBD1 CACRDRIAGANVLTF TGTGCCTGCCGGGACAGGATAGCCGGGGCCAACGTCCTGACTTTC
TRBJ2-5 many TRBV6-1 TRBD2 CASSFVPFQAGVREETQYF TGTGCCAGCTCCTTTGTACCCTTTCAAGCGGGGGTTAGGGAAGAGACCCAGTACTTC
TRBJ2-1 NA TRBV14 NA CASSQEWDNEQFF TGTGCCAGCAGCCAAGAGTGGGACAATGAGCAGTTCTTC
TRBJ2-5 NA TRBV27 NA CASSRNTNQETQYF TGTGCCAGCAGCCGGAATACGAATCAAGAGACCCAGTACTTC
TRBJ2-5 NA TRBV5-1 NA CASSRQDGETQYF TGCGCCAGCAGCAGACAGGATGGAGAGACCCAGTACTTC
TRBJ2-7 NA TRBV29-1 NA CSVETGPPLEQYF TGCAGCGTTGAAACCGGGCCCCCTCTCGAGCAGTACTTC
TRBJ2-7 NA TRBV2 NA CASKAGAGSYEQYF TGTGCCAGCAAGGCCGGGGCCGGATCTTACGAGCAGTACTTC
TRBJ2-4 NA TRBV28 TRBD2 CASSLTASGWNLAKNIQYF TGTGCCAGCAGTTTGACGGCTAGCGGGTGGAACCTAGCCAAAAACATTCAGTACTTC
TRBJ2-5 few TRBV3-1 NA CASSHLSEGEETQYF TGTGCCAGCAGCCATTTAAGCGAGGGAGAAGAGACCCAGTACTTC
TRBJ1-2 NA TRBV5-5 NA CASSSDNTYGYTF TGTGCCAGCAGCTCGGACAACACCTATGGCTACACCTTC
TRBJ2-5 few TRBV20-1 NA CSAPGKMEGTQYF TGCAGTGCTCCAGGGAAGATGGAGGGGACCCAGTACTTC
TRBJ2-7 NA TRBV7-2 NA CASSVTDYEQYF TGTGCCAGCAGCGTGACAGACTACGAGCAGTACTTC